Presented here are 6 T cell receptor beta chains from one specimen sequenced in a study of control samples from healthy donors and cancer patients. The repertoire was sequenced with immunoSEQ multiplex PCR; TCRdb's copy has only in-frame clones and lacks some. The data show about 170,000 clones, with around 93% seen just once and approximately 4% held by the top ten. The sample taken for sequencing was blood. Receptor source: a woman aged 55-69 years in good health.

The V call is TRBV7-3, the J call TRBJ2-1, with 7 bases lining up with TRBD2. In germline, CDR1 is SGHTA, CDR2 FQGTGA. This CDR3 comprises 17 residues. Trimming at V came to 1 base and at J to 0 bases, leaving 6 bases not matched to a gene. The CDR3 sequence: CASSLMGRGSSYNEQFF. DNA for the CDR3: TGTGCCAGCAGCTTAATGGGGCGGGGGAGCTCCTACAATGAGCAGTTCTTC. Full variable domain (missing parts from reference TRBV7-3 and TRBJ2-1): GAGVSQTPSNKVTEKGKYVELRCDPISGHTALYWYRQSLGQGPEFLIYFQGTGAADDSGLPNDRFFAVRPEGSVSTLKIQRTERGDSAVYLCASSLMGRGSSYNEQFFGPGTRLTVL.

V gene TRBV27 combines with J gene TRBJ2-2; D is tentatively TRBD1 or TRBD2 (7 bases each). Germline V gene data show CDR1 as MNHEY and CDR2 as SMNVEV (reference sequence). The CDR3 has 16 residues. The V end was cut by 0 bases, the J end by 7 bases, with 15 bases between. The CDR3 loop reads CASSLSTAGGGGELFF. The CDR3, as DNA: TGTGCCAGCAGTTTATCGACGGCAGGGGGGGGCGGGGAGCTGTTTTTT.

The chain employs TRBV2 and TRBJ2-3, with D perhaps TRBD2 (5 bases). V gave up 4 bases and J gave up 2 bases, with 13 bases separating them. Germline CDR1 SNHLY, CDR2 FYNNEI. The CDR3 has 15 amino acids. DNA for the CDR3: TGTGCCAGCAGTGGTGGAGGAGCCAACACAGATACGCAGTATTTT. This encodes CASSGGGANTDTQYF.

The CDR3 sequence: CASSLRGGGYNEQFF. CDR3 bases: TGTGCCAGCAGCTTGCGCGGGGGGGGCTACAATGAGCAGTTCTTC. The V and J genes are TRBV5-4 and TRBJ2-1; TRBD2 agrees at 9 bases. V trimming: 1 base; J trimming: 3 bases; junction bases outside the gene matches: 2. CDR1 SGHNT and CDR2 YYREEE come from the germline V gene (reference sequence). The CDR3 sequence is 15 residues long.

The V call is TRBV11-2, the J call TRBJ2-7; 7 nucleotides agree with TRBD1. The germline V gene has CDR1 SGHAT and CDR2 FQNNGV. The CDR3 is 14 residues long. V trimming: 5 bases; J trimming: 5 bases; junction bases outside the gene matches: 9. In DNA form, the CDR3 reads TGTGCCAGCAGCCAGGGACAGACGATCCACGAGCAGTACTTC. This gives the protein CASSQGQTIHEQYF.

The chain employs TRBV6-2 or TRBV6-3 and TRBJ2-5; the D gene could be TRBD1 or TRBD2 (5 bases each). The V gene's germline CDR1 is MNHEY and CDR2 SVGEGT. V gave up 6 bases and J gave up 4 bases, with 18 bases separating them. CDR3 length: 15 residues. This CDR3 reads CASSLTRWGSETQYF. CDR3 nucleotides: TGTGCCAGCAGCTTAACGCGGTGGGGGTCAGAGACCCAGTACTTC.